This is a list of T cell receptor beta chains from one sample in a study of blood T cell repertoires in COVID-19. TCRdb's copy holds only in-frame clones and misses some; the assay was immunoSEQ multiplex PCR. The sample lists approximately 150,000 clones, 80% to 90% occurring once. Sequenced: peripheral blood. Receptor source: a man between 65 and 85 years old with acute or convalescent COVID-19. Each CDR3 is given with its conserved first and last residue. A D gene is named only where the DNA matches it firmly. A clone size is listed for some rows: how often the clone was seen (once, few, many), or a class if it is expanded.

v_gene	abundance	j_gene	d_gene	CDR3nt	CDR3aa
TRBV6-5	-	TRBJ2-7	TRBD1	TGTGCCAGCAGATCGCTTCAGGGGGCCTACGAGCAGTACTTC	CASRSLQGAYEQYF
TRBV11-2	-	TRBJ2-3	TRBD1	TGTGCCAGCAGTTGGGGACAGGGGGGAGATACGCAGTATTTT	CASSWGQGGDTQYF
TRBV4-3	-	TRBJ1-1	-	TGCGCCAGCAGCCAAGAATCGGTCGGGGAGGGGACTGAAGCTTTCTTT	CASSQESVGEGTEAFF
TRBV7-2	-	TRBJ2-5	TRBD2	TGTGCCAGCAGCTTAGTGAGAGCGGGGCTACAAGAGACCCAGTACTTC	CASSLVRAGLQETQYF
TRBV6-5	-	TRBJ2-1	-	TGTGCCAGCAGTTACTCGAGTCAGTCTGGGCGGCAGTTCTTC	CASSYSSQSGRQFF
TRBV14	-	TRBJ1-2	-	TGTGCCAGCAGCCAAGAGCGAGGCATAGTCTATGGCTACACCTTC	CASSQERGIVYGYTF
TRBV9	few	TRBJ2-5	TRBD2	TGTGCCAGCAGCGTTGGACTAGCGGGAGGAGAGACCCAGTACTTC	CASSVGLAGGETQYF
TRBV7-2	-	TRBJ1-2	-	TGTGCCAGCAGCTTACAAACAGAGAACTATGGCTACACCTTC	CASSLQTENYGYTF
TRBV7-2	-	TRBJ2-7	-	TGTGCCAGCAGCTTAATGGGCAACGAGCAGTACTTC	CASSLMGNEQYF
TRBV28	-	TRBJ1-6	-	TGTGCCAGCAGTTTACAGACAATTAATTCACCCCTCCACTTT	CASSLQTINSPLHF
TRBV27	-	TRBJ1-1	-	TGTGCCAGCAGTCCTGACAGAGACACTGAAGCTTTCTTT	CASSPDRDTEAFF
TRBV2	-	TRBJ2-7	TRBD1	TGTGCCAGCAGTGAAGCCAGGGGACAGGGGGCGACCTACTACGAGCAGTACTTC	CASSEARGQGATYYEQYF
TRBV7-2	-	TRBJ2-5	TRBD1	TGTGCCAGCAGCTTGGGCGACAGGGTGGGGGAAGAGACCCAGTACTTC	CASSLGDRVGEETQYF
TRBV6-5	-	TRBJ2-7	-	TGTGCCAGCAGTCCGACAGGTCTCGAGCAGTACTTC	CASSPTGLEQYF
TRBV18	-	TRBJ2-1	TRBD2	TGTGCCAGCTCACCACCCAGCGGGGGGTACAATGAGCAGTTCTTC	CASSPPSGGYNEQFF
TRBV27	-	TRBJ1-1	TRBD1	TGTGCCAGCAGTTTAAATTGGGACAGGGTAACTGAAGCTTTCTTT	CASSLNWDRVTEAFF